What follows are 22 T cell receptor beta chains derived from one specimen sequenced in a study of early T cells in non-severe SARS-CoV-2 infection (dated by TCRdb to 2020 to 2023). Libraries were made using 5' RACE. Sequencing was carried out with a NextSeq 500. TCRdb trimmed public reads at Q25 via fastp, called clones via MiXCR and kept in-frame beta chains. Rows with a matching CDR3 protein are joined into one entry that keeps the most common DNA and genes. Recorded for this sample are 40,000 to 55,000 distinct CDR3 sequences; under 4.5% of them occurred a single time. Jointly, the top ten make up approximately 3% of the sample. Sequencing was carried out using whole blood. Source of these receptors: an adult who was a healthcare worker with PCR-confirmed SARS-CoV-2 infection or an uninfected control (not recorded which).

This clonotype was detected a few times. This sequence joins TRBV12-3 or TRBV12-4 and TRBJ2-1, with D tentatively TRBD1 (5 bases). The CDR3 loop spans 14 amino acids. V lost 6 bases to trimming and J lost 5 bases, with 14 bases between them. DNA of the CDR3: TGTGCCAGCAGCCAATCCAAGGGGAACAATGAGCAGTTCTTC. This gives the protein CASSQSKGNNEQFF.

This clonotype was seen repeatedly, ten times or more. The chain is built from TRBV10-3 and TRBJ2-1, with 7 bases fitting TRBD2. This CDR3 is built from 14 residues. After removal of 6 bases from V and 10 bases from J, the junction contained 12 bases not matched to a gene. CDR1 and CDR2 from the germline V gene are ENHRY and SYGVKD. The CDR3 is CAIRTGGPVREQFF. For the CDR3, the DNA is TGTGCCATCAGGACGGGAGGCCCCGTAAGGGAGCAGTTCTTC.

This clonotype was counted between two and nine times. The gene calls are TRBV6-5 and TRBJ1-1; tentative D call: TRBD1 (5 bases). V lost 3 bases, J lost 4 bases, and 9 bases lay in between. The CDR3 extends over 13 amino acids. CDR1 MNHEY and CDR2 SVGAGI come from the germline V gene. CDR3 DNA sequence: TGTGCCAGCAGTTATGGGGGTATCACTGAAGCTTTCTTT. This translates into CASSYGGITEAFF.

The sample holds many counts of this clonotype. The chain combines TRBV10-3 with TRBJ1-1; no reliable D call. The germline CDR1 and CDR2 sequences are ENHRY and SYGVKD. CDR3 length: 13 amino acids. V was pared by 4 bases and J by 1 base, with 7 bases between. CDR3 sequence (DNA): TGTGCCATCAGTGGGACCGAGAACACTGAAGCTTTCTTT. As protein: CAISGTENTEAFF.

In its sample, this clonotype was seen many times. J is TRBJ2-1 and V is TRBV21-1; no DNA check was done on the table's D call, TRBD2. TRBV21-1 is recorded as a pseudogene. The CDR3 runs to 21 residues. The CDR3 loop reads CASNNPNLKIAAESSYNEQFF. In DNA form, the CDR3 reads TGTGCCAGCAACAACCCCAACCTCAAGATAGCGGCCGAAAGCTCCTACAATGAGCAGTTCTTC.

This clonotype was observed at least ten times. This chain links TRBV12-2 with TRBJ2-2; the D call in the table, TRBD1, was not verified against the DNA. TRBV12-2 is annotated as a pseudogene. The CDR3 runs to 19 residues. CDR3 in DNA: TGTGCAAGTCGCTTAGGAAGAGCCCGCCGGGACAGGGGTACCGGGGAGCTGTTTTTT. Translating it yields CASRLGRARRDRGTGELFF.

This chain links TRBV12-3 or TRBV12-4 with TRBJ1-4; 9 bases align to TRBD1. The CDR3 is made up of 15 amino acids. The ends lost 4 bases at V and 7 bases at J; junction bases unmatched: 7. CDR3 in amino acids: CASSSQGAGSEKLFF. DNA of the CDR3: TGTGCCAGCAGTTCACAGGGGGCGGGCAGTGAAAAACTGTTTTTT.

This clonotype was detected many times. This chain connects TRBV5-1 to TRBJ2-1; 12 bases align to TRBD1. This CDR3 has 15 residues. Unmatched junction bases numbered 6, after V lost 3 bases and J lost 8 bases. Germline CDR1 and CDR2: SGHRS and YFSETQ. This chain's CDR3 is CASSSGQGAKDEQFF. The CDR3 DNA reads as TGCGCCAGCAGCTCGGGACAGGGGGCTAAGGATGAGCAGTTCTTC.

This clonotype was detected ten times or more. The chain combines TRBV30 with TRBJ1-2, with a possible D match to TRBD1 (6 bases). This CDR3 has 13 residues. Trimming stripped 0 bases from V and 2 bases from J, with 7 bases between. Germline V gene lookup returns CDR1 GTSNPN and CDR2 SVGIG (reference sequence). The CDR3 here is CAWSVTGNYGYTF. CDR3 coding DNA: TGTGCCTGGAGTGTAACAGGGAACTATGGCTACACCTTC.

Ten or more counts support this clonotype. This chain uses TRBV29-1 with TRBJ2-3, with 12 positions matching TRBD2. This CDR3 comprises 13 residues. Germline V CDR1 and CDR2: SQVTM, ANQGSEA. V lost 4 bases, J lost 4 bases, and 0 bases stayed unmatched. CDR3 in amino acids: CSVGLAGADTQYF. CDR3 in DNA: TGCAGCGTTGGACTAGCGGGAGCAGATACGCAGTATTTT.

This clonotype was detected ten times or more. The J gene is TRBJ2-3, the V gene TRBV7-9; D possibly corresponds to TRBD2 (6 bases). Germline loops: CDR1 SEHNR, CDR2 FQNEAQ (reference sequence). V was shortened by 5 bases and J by 1 base, with 16 bases between the two germline ends. The CDR3 is 16 residues long. CDR3 sequence (DNA): TGTGCCAGCAGCCCTCCCTACGGGAGACGCACAGATACGCAGTATTTT. As protein: CASSPPYGRRTDTQYF.

In this sample, this clonotype turned up many times. The chain joins TRBV29-1 to TRBJ2-1, with TRBD2 matching 10 bases. This CDR3 has 14 amino acids. CDR1 and CDR2 from the germline V gene are SQVTM and ANQGSEA. Trimming cost V 4 bases and J 6 bases; bases outside gene matches: 6. CDR3 sequence: CSVGLAGELNEQFF. As DNA, the CDR3 is TGCAGCGTTGGCCTAGCGGGGGAACTCAATGAGCAGTTCTTC.

This clonotype was seen at least ten times. Here the CDR3 reads CAISEGLAGAANTGELFF. As DNA, the CDR3 is TGTGCCATCAGTGAGGGACTAGCGGGGGCCGCGAACACCGGGGAGCTGTTTTTT. V and J are TRBV10-3 and TRBJ2-2, with TRBD2 matching over 13 bases. The J segment lost 0 bases and the V segment lost 2 bases, leaving 3 bases of the junction unmatched. This CDR3 contains 18 residues. From germline, CDR1 is ENHRY and CDR2 SYGVKD.

In its sample, this clonotype was seen many times. This chain uses TRBV19 with TRBJ2-7, with TRBD2 matching over 8 bases. Germline-derived CDR1 and CDR2 are LNHDA and SQIVND (reference sequence). This CDR3 has 18 amino acids. With V trimmed by 6 bases and J by 2 bases, 18 bases remained unmatched. The CDR3 DNA is TGTGCCAGTAGGAGGCAAAAGAGTCCGGGACTAGGAGCCTACGAGCAGTACTTC. It encodes CASRRQKSPGLGAYEQYF.

This clonotype was observed many times. One end of the junction varies from germline; a read error may be responsible. CDR3 in amino acids: CSTRTSSNEQFF. CDR3 DNA: TGCAGTACTAGGACTAGCTCTAATGAGCAGTTCTTC. The chain is built from TRBV20-1 and TRBJ2-1; the match to TRBD2 covers 8 bases. The CDR3 covers 12 residues. Germline values: CDR1 DFQATT, CDR2 SNEGSKA (reference sequence).

This chain connects TRBV7-6 to TRBJ2-1; TRBD2 matches 8 bases. The germline CDR1 and CDR2 sequences are SGHVS and FNYEAQ. V was pared by 4 bases and J by 5 bases, with 1 base of the junction left unmatched. The length of the CDR3 is 13 residues. CDR3 sequence reads: CASSWGLDNEQFF. DNA for the CDR3: TGTGCCAGCAGCTGGGGACTAGACAATGAGCAGTTCTTC.

The chain links TRBV9 to TRBJ2-3; 14 nucleotides line up with TRBD2. The CDR3 contains 16 residues. Germline CDR1 SGDLS, CDR2 YYNGEE. J was trimmed by 1 base and V by 3 bases; bases with no gene match: 1. The CDR3: CASSAGLAGGTDTQYF. DNA for the CDR3: TGTGCCAGCAGCGCGGGACTAGCGGGGGGCACAGATACGCAGTATTTT.

As to this clonotype: This clone may be a read error of a much larger clone one base away. Since no conserved phenylalanine or tryptophan closes the CDR3, a read error is the likely cause. V gene TRBV11-2 combines with J gene TRBJ2-5; D is unclear. Germline lookup yields CDR1 SGHAT and CDR2 FQNNGV. V shed 2 bases and J shed 5 bases, with 9 bases lying between them. The CDR3 sequence is 13 residues long. CDR3 protein: CASSLLLGETQYS. The CDR3, as DNA: TGTGCCAGCAGCTTATTATTGGGGGAGACCCAGTACTCC.

This clonotype has a handful of counts. The V gene is TRBV7-9, the J gene TRBJ1-4; D is unresolved. V lost 1 base and J 4 bases, leaving 7 bases between the germline ends. Germline V lookup: CDR1 SEHNR, CDR2 FQNEAQ (reference sequence). The CDR3 length is 14 residues. The CDR3 DNA follows: TGTGCCAGCAGCTTAGTGACGGGTAATGAAAAACTGTTTTTT. Residues: CASSLVTGNEKLFF.

In its sample, this clonotype was seen a few times. The chain links TRBV11-3 to TRBJ2-5; 7 positions agree with TRBD2. V was pared by 5 bases and J by 2 bases, with 5 bases of the junction left unmatched. Per germline, CDR1 SGHNT and CDR2 YENEEA. The CDR3 contains 14 residues. In DNA, the CDR3 is TGTGCCAGCAGCCCAGTCGGGGGGCAAGAGACCCAGTACTTC. Encoded protein: CASSPVGGQETQYF.

V and J are TRBV29-1 and TRBJ1-6; D is unresolved. Germline CDR1 and CDR2: SQVTM and ANQGSEA. V was clipped by 2 bases and J by 15 bases, with 14 bases between them. This CDR3 contains 12 residues. CDR3 region: CSVEREGRVLHF. The CDR3 DNA follows: TGCAGCGTTGAAAGGGAGGGAAGGGTCCTCCACTTT.

This clonotype has ten or more counts. The chain is built from TRBV28 and TRBJ2-7; TRBD2 is a possible D gene (6 bases). V was cut by 6 bases and J by 3 bases, with 15 bases left in between. Per germline, CDR1 MDHEN and CDR2 SYDVKM. The CDR3 totals 14 residues. CDR3 nucleotide sequence: TGTGCCAGCAGGACCGGGGGTAGTATCTACGAGCAGTACTTC. It translates to CASRTGGSIYEQYF. Based on the CDR3 plus reference TRBV28 and TRBJ2-7, the full variable domain is DVKVTQSSRYLVKRTGEKVFLECVQDMDHENMFWYRQDPGLGLRLIYFSYDVKMKEKGDIPEGYSVSREKKERFSLILESASTNQTSMYLCASRTGGSIYEQYFGPGTRLTVT.